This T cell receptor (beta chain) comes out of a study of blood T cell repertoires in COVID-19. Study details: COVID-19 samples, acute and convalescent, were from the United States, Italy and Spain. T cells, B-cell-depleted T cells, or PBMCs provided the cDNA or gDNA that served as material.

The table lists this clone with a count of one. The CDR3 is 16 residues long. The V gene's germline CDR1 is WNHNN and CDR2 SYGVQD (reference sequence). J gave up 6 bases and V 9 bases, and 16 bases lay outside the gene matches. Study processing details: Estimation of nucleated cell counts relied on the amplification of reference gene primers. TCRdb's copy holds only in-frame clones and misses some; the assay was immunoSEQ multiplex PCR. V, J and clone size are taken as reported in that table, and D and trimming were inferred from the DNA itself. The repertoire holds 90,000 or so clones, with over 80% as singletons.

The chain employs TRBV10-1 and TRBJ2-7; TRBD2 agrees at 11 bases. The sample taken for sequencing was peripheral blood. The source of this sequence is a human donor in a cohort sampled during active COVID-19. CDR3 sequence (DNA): TGCGCCAGGAATCCTAGCGGGAGGCGTGGAGGAGTCGAGCAGTACTTC. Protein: CARNPSGRRGGVEQYF.